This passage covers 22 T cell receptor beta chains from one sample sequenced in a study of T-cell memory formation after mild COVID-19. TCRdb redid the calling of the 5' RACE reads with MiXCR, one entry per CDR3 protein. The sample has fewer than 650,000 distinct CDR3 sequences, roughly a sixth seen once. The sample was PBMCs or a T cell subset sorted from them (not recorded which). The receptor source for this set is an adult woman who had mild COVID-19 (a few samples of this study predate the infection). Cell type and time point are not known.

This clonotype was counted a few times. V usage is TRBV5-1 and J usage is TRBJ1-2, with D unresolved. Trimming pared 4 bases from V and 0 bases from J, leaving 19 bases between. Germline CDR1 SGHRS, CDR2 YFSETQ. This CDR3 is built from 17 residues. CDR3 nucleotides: TGCGCCAGCAGCGCCTACAGCGACATTGCCTCTAACTATGGCTACACCTTC. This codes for CASSAYSDIASNYGYTF.

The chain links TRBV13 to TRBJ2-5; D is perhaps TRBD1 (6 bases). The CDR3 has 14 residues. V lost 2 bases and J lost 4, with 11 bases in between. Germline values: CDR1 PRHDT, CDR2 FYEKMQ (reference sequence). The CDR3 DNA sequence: TGTGCCAGCAGCTTAACGGCAGGGGTAGAGACCCAGTACTTC. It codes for CASSLTAGVETQYF.

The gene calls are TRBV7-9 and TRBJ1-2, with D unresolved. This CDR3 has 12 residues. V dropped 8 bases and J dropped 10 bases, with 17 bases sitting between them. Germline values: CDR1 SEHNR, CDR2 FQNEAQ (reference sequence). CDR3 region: CASLGAATFYTF. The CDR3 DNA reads TGTGCCAGCCTAGGCGCAGCGACTTTCTACACCTTC.

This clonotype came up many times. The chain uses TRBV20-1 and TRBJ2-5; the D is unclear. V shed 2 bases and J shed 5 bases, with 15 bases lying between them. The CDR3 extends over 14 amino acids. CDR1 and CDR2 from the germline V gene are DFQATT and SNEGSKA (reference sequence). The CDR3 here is CSARRGIIGETQYF. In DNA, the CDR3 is TGCAGTGCTAGACGAGGAATCATCGGGGAGACCCAGTACTTC.

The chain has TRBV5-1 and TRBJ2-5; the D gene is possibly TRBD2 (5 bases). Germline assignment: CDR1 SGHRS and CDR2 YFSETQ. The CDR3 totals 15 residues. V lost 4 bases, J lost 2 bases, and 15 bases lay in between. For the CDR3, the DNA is TGCGCCAGCAGCCCCGCGGGCGGGCAGCAAGAGACCCAGTACTTC. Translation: CASSPAGGQQETQYF. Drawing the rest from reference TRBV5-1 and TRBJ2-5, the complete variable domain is KAGVTQTPRYLIKTRGQQVTLSCSPISGHRSVSWYQQTPGQGLQFLFEYFSETQRNKGNFPGRFSGRQFSNSRSEMNVSTLELGDSALYLCASSPAGGQQETQYFGPGTRLLVL.

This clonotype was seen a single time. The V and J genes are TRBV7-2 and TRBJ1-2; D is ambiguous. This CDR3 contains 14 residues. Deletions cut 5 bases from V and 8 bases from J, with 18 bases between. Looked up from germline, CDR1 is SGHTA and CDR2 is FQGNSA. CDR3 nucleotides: TGTGCCAGCAGCCCCTATTTTGGGGAGTGGGGCTACACCTTC. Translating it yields CASSPYFGEWGYTF.

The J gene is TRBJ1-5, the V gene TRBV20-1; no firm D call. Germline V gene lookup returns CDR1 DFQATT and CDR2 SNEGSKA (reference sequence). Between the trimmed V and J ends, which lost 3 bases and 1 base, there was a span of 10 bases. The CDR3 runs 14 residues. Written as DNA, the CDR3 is TGCAGTGCTAGCGATGGACCGAGCAATCAGCCCCAGCATTTT. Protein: CSASDGPSNQPQHF.

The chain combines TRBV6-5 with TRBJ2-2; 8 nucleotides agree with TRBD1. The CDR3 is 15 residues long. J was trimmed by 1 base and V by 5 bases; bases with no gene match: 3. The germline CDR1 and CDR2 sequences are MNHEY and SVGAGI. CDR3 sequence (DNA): TGTGCCAGCAGTACAGGGGGTTTGAACACCGGGGAGCTGTTTTTT. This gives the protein CASSTGGLNTGELFF.

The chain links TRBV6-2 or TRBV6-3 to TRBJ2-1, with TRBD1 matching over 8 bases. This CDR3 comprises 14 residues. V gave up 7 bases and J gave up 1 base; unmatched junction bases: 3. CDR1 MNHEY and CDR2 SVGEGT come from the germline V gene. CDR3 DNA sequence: TGTGCCAGCAATGACAGGGGTTCCTACAATGAGCAGTTCTTC. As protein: CASNDRGSYNEQFF.

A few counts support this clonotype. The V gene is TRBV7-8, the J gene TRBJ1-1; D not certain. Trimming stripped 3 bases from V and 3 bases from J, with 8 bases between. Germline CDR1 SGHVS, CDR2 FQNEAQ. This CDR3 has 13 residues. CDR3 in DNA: TGTGCCAGCAGCTTTAGTAGCGACACTGAAGCTTTCTTT. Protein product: CASSFSSDTEAFF.

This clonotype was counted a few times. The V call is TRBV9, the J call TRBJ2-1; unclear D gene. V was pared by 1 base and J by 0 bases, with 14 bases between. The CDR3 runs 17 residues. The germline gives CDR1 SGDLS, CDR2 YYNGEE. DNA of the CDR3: TGTGCCAGCAGCGTATATGGCCGGCTGAGCTCCTACAATGAGCAGTTCTTC. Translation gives CASSVYGRLSSYNEQFF.

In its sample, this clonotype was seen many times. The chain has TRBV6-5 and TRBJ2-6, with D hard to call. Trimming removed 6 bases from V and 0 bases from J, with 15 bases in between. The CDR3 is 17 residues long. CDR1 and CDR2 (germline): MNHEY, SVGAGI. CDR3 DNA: TGTGCCAGCAGGTGGGCGTTTATTCCCTCTGGGGCCAACGTCCTGACTTTC. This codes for CASRWAFIPSGANVLTF.

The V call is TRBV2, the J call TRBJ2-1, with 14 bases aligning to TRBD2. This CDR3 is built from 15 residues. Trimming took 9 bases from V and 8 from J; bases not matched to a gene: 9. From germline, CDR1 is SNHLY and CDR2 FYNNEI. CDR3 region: CARSSGTSGRYEQFF. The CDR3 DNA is TGTGCCAGAAGCTCCGGGACTAGCGGGAGATATGAGCAGTTCTTC.

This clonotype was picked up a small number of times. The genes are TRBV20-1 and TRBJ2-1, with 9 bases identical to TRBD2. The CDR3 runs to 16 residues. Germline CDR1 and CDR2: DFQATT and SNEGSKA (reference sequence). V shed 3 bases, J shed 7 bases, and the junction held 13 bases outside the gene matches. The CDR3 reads CSASPRLAAPRNEQFF. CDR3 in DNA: TGCAGTGCTAGTCCTCGACTAGCGGCCCCAAGGAATGAGCAGTTCTTC.

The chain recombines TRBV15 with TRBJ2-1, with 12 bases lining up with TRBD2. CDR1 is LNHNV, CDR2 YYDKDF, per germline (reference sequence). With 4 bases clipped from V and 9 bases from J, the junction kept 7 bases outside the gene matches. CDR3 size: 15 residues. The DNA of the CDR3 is TGTGCCACCAGCATACTAGCGGGAGGAGGCGGTGAGCAGTTCTTC. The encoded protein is CATSILAGGGGEQFF. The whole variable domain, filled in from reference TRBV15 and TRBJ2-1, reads DAMVIQNPRYQVTQFGKPVTLSCSQTLNHNVMYWYQQKSSQAPKLLFHYYDKDFNNEADTPDNFQSRRPNTSFCFLDIRSPGLGDTAMYLCATSILAGGGGEQFFGPGTRLTVL.

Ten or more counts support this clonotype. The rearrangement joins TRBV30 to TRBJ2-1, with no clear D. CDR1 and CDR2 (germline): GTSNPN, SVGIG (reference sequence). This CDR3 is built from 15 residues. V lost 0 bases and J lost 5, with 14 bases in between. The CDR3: CAWSVLRRTNNEQFF. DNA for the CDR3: TGTGCCTGGAGTGTACTCAGGCGCACGAACAATGAGCAGTTCTTC. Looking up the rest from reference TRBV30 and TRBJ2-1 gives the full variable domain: SQTIHQWPATLVQPVGSPLSLECTVEGTSNPNLYWYRQAAGRGLQLLFYSVGIGQISSEVPQNLSASRPQDRQFILSSKKLLLSDSGFYLCAWSVLRRTNNEQFFGPGTRLTVL.

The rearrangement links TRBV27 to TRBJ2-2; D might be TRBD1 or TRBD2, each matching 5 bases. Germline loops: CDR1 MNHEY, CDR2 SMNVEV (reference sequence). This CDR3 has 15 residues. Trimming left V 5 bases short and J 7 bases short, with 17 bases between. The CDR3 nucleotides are TGTGCCAGCAGTCTCCGGCCCCTTGGGGGCGGGGAGCTGTTTTTT. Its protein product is CASSLRPLGGGELFF.

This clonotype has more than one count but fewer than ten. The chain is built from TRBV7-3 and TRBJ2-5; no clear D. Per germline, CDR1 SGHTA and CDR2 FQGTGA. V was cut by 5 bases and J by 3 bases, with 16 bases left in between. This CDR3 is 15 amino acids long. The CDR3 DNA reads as TGTGCCAGCAGCCCCGGGCCTGAATATGAAGAGACCCAGTACTTC. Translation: CASSPGPEYEETQYF.

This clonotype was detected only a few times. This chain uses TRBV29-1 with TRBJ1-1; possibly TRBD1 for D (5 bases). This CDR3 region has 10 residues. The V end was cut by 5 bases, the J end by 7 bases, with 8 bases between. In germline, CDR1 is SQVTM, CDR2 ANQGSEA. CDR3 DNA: TGCAGCGTTACGACAGTTGAAGCTTTCTTT. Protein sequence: CSVTTVEAFF.

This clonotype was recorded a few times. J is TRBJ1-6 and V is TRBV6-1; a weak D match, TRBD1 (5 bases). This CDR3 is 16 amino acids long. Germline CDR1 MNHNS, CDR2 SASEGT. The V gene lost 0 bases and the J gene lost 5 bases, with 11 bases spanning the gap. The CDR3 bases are TGTGCCAGCAGTGAAGCTGTGGGACGGGATAATTCACCCCTCCACTTT. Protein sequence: CASSEAVGRDNSPLHF.

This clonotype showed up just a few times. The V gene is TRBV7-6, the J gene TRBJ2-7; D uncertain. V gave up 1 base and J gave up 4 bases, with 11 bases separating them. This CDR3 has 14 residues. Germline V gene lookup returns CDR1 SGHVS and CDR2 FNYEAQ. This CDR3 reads CASSLDPRSYEQYF. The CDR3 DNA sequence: TGTGCCAGCAGCTTAGATCCCAGATCGTACGAGCAGTACTTC. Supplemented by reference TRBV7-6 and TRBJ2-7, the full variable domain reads GAGVSQSPRYKVTKRGQDVALRCDPISGHVSLYWYRQALGQGPEFLTYFNYEAQQDKSGLPNDRFSAERPEGSISTLTIQRTEQRDSAMYRCASSLDPRSYEQYFGPGTRLTVT.

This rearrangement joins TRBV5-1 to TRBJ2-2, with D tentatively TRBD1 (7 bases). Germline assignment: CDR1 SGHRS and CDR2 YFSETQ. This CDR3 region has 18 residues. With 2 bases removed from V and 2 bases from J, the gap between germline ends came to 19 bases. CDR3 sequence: CASSFMGGTASNTGELFF. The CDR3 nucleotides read TGCGCCAGCAGCTTTATGGGCGGGACAGCAAGCAACACCGGGGAGCTGTTTTTT.